This TCR beta chain was observed in a study of blood T cell repertoires in COVID-19. Study in general: Sites across the United States, Italy and Spain contributed samples from acute and convalescent COVID-19. Sources were T cells, B-cell-depleted T cells, or PBMCs; the material itself was cDNA or gDNA.

Trimming took 5 bases from V and 3 from J; bases not matched to a gene: 9. The CDR3 has 15 amino acids. The germline V gene has CDR1 SGHVS and CDR2 FQNEAQ. Of note for this clone: The same CDR3 arises from other DNA sequences in this sample as well.

Authors' processing steps: Counts of nucleated cells, estimated from reference gene primer amplification, were obtained. Method: immunoSEQ multiplex PCR; TCRdb's copy keeps in-frame clones and lacks some. That table supplies the V and J calls and clone size; D and trimming were determined from the DNA. The data contain 250,000 to 300,000 clones, roughly 83% of them singletons. Sequencing was performed on peripheral blood. The clonotype comes from a man aged 60-69 years who had recovered from COVID-19. The chain has TRBV7-8 and TRBJ2-7; TRBD1 matches at 8 bases. The chain's CDR3 is CASSTQGQAYYEQYF. As DNA, the CDR3 is TGTGCCAGCAGCACCCAGGGACAGGCATACTACGAGCAGTACTTC.